Below are 7 T cell receptor beta chains sequenced from a single sample in a study of blood T cell repertoires in COVID-19. Profiling relied on immunoSEQ multiplex PCR, and the TCRdb table lists in-frame clones only, not all of them. The data show about 370,000 clones, 70% to 90% seen once. The sample taken for sequencing was peripheral blood. The receptors were sampled from a woman aged 25 to 45 with COVID-19, enrolled during active disease.

This chain links TRBV6-6 with TRBJ1-1; the match to TRBD1 covers 9 bases. Germline lookup yields CDR1 MNHNY and CDR2 SVGAGI (reference sequence). This CDR3 contains 15 residues. V lost 6 bases to trimming and J lost 1 base; unmatched junction nucleotides: 6. The CDR3 region has the DNA TGTGCCAGCAGATCGACAGGGGGACGGAACACTGAAGCTTTCTTT. Translated: CASRSTGGRNTEAFF.

The V and J genes are TRBV14 and TRBJ1-6; D call uncertain. Between the trimmed V and J ends, which lost 1 base and 7 bases, there was a span of 5 bases. CDR1 is SGHDN, CDR2 FVKESK, per germline. CDR3 length: 13 amino acids. Here the CDR3 reads CASSQVRNSPLHF. The CDR3, as DNA: TGTGCCAGCAGCCAAGTCAGGAATTCACCCCTCCACTTT.

The chain links TRBV5-1 to TRBJ2-2; D is unclear. This CDR3 contains 15 residues. V gave up 0 bases and J gave up 5 bases, with 11 bases separating them. Per the germline V gene, CDR1 is SGHRS and CDR2 is YFSETQ. The CDR3 region is CASSLVAGDTGELFF. CDR3 coding DNA: TGCGCCAGCAGCTTGGTGGCAGGTGATACCGGGGAGCTGTTTTTT.

V usage is TRBV10-1 and J usage is TRBJ2-1; 16 bases are a match to TRBD2. The CDR3 is 14 amino acids. Germline loops: CDR1 WNHNN, CDR2 SYGVQD (reference sequence). The J segment lost 10 bases and the V segment lost 5 bases, leaving 2 bases of the junction unmatched. In DNA form, the CDR3 reads TGCGCCAGCAGTCCGGGACTAGCGGGAGGGGAGCAGTTCTTC. Amino acid sequence: CASSPGLAGGEQFF.

The chain links TRBV3-1 (or the pseudogene TRBV3-2) to TRBJ2-2; TRBD2 aligns across 9 bases. Trimming removed 4 bases from V and 4 bases from J; junction bases left unmatched: 10. The CDR3 is 17 residues long. Germline V gene lookup returns CDR1 LGHDT and CDR2 YNNKEL (reference sequence). This chain's CDR3 is CASSPDPIAGATGELFF. The CDR3 coding sequence is TGTGCCAGCAGCCCGGACCCTATAGCGGGAGCCACCGGGGAGCTGTTTTTT.

This chain connects TRBV7-9 to TRBJ1-2; 7 bases match TRBD1. V lost 5 bases to trimming and J lost 8 bases; unmatched junction nucleotides: 17. The CDR3 covers 16 residues. Germline CDR1 is SEHNR and CDR2 is FQNEAQ (reference sequence). The CDR3 DNA reads TGTGCCAGCAGCCGTCTCCGAGGGGACAGTAATACGGGCTACACCTTC. It is translated as CASSRLRGDSNTGYTF.

V is TRBV2 and J is TRBJ1-2; 7 bases agree with TRBD1. CDR1 is SNHLY and CDR2 is FYNNEI in the germline V gene. The CDR3 sequence is 16 residues long. With V trimmed by 10 bases and J by 3 bases, 17 bases remained unmatched. CDR3 coding DNA: TGTGCCACCGCGGCGAGTGGGCAGGGGGATTACTATGGCTACACCTTC. It encodes CATAASGQGDYYGYTF.